Each of the 20 T cell receptor beta chains below was sequenced from the same sample in a study of response to subunit inactivated influenza vaccine. MiXCR was run by TCRdb on the RT-PCR reads, yielding one entry per CDR3 protein. Of 650,000 to 850,000 distinct CDR3 sequences listed, approximately 15% are singletons. Sample: PBMCs from blood, taken less than 15 days before vaccination. Receptors originate from a man aged 45-60 years who received an inactivated influenza vaccine.

Here the CDR3 DNA reads TGCAGTGCGAGGGAAATGGGACCTGACTACAATGAGCAGTTCTTC. Its translation is CSAREMGPDYNEQFF. The J gene is TRBJ2-1, the V gene TRBV20-1, with D perhaps being TRBD1 or TRBD2 (5 bases each). Trimming pared 6 bases from V and 3 bases from J, leaving 18 bases between. CDR1 is DFQATT, CDR2 SNEGSKA, per germline (reference sequence). This CDR3 is built from 15 residues.

This clonotype has just a few counts. The chain joins TRBV20-1 to TRBJ1-5, with D possibly TRBD1 on 6 matching bases. In germline, CDR1 is DFQATT, CDR2 SNEGSKA (reference sequence). V was trimmed by 6 bases and J by 2 bases, leaving 23 bases between them. The CDR3 consists of 17 residues. CDR3 amino acids: CSAKDSRVSDGNQPQHF. CDR3 DNA sequence: TGCAGTGCAAAGGACAGTAGAGTGAGCGATGGCAATCAGCCCCAGCATTTT.

The table lists this clonotype with a few counts. This chain uses TRBV6-1 with TRBJ2-7; D gene ambiguous. V lost 4 bases to trimming and J lost 2 bases, with 9 bases between them. The germline gives CDR1 MNHNS, CDR2 SASEGT. The CDR3 totals 13 residues. As DNA, the CDR3 is TGTGCCAGCAGTGGTAACTGGGCCTACGAGCAGTACTTC. It translates to CASSGNWAYEQYF.

The chain links TRBV5-1 to TRBJ1-1, with a tentative D call TRBD1 (6 bases). V was trimmed by 0 bases and J by 4 bases, leaving 13 bases between them. The CDR3 spans 15 residues. Germline V gene sequence: CDR1 SGHRS, CDR2 YFSETQ. The CDR3 DNA sequence: TGCGCCAGCAGCTTGGCCCAGGGGTTGAGCACTGAAGCTTTCTTT. Protein product: CASSLAQGLSTEAFF. Supplemented by reference TRBV5-1 and TRBJ1-1, the full variable domain reads KAGVTQTPRYLIKTRGQQVTLSCSPISGHRSVSWYQQTPGQGLQFLFEYFSETQRNKGNFPGRFSGRQFSNSRSEMNVSTLELGDSALYLCASSLAQGLSTEAFFGQGTRLTVV.

This sequence joins TRBV6-5 and TRBJ2-7, with D possibly TRBD1 on 5 matching bases. The CDR3 length is 15 residues. Trimming left V 0 bases short and J 3 bases short, with 12 bases between. Germline CDR1 and CDR2: MNHEY and SVGAGI. The CDR3 region has the DNA TGTGCCAGCAGTTACTCCGTTAGGGGTTTCTACGAGCAGTACTTC. This encodes CASSYSVRGFYEQYF.

The rearrangement uses TRBV20-1 and TRBJ1-2; TRBD1 might be the D (5 bases). V was cut by 3 bases and J by 6 bases, with 14 bases left in between. The CDR3 has 13 residues. CDR1 and CDR2 (germline): DFQATT, SNEGSKA (reference sequence). CDR3 bases: TGCAGTGCTAGGGACACTTTGGGACATGGCTACACCTTC. This codes for CSARDTLGHGYTF.

The chain joins TRBV5-6 to TRBJ2-7, with D tentatively TRBD1 (6 bases). Germline V gene sequence: CDR1 SGHDT, CDR2 YYEEEE. The CDR3 totals 13 residues. The V and J ends lost 4 bases and 0 bases respectively, with 8 bases between them. The CDR3 region has the DNA TGTGCCAGCAGCGCGGACAGCTCCTACGAGCAGTACTTC. This encodes CASSADSSYEQYF.

CDR3 loop: CASSQDPSGYTDTQYF. CDR3 bases: TGCGCCAGCAGCCAAGATCCTAGCGGTTACACAGATACGCAGTATTTT. The rearrangement links TRBV4-3 to TRBJ2-3; 7 bases match TRBD2. Germline V gene data show CDR1 as LGHNA and CDR2 as YSLEER. V lost 0 bases to trimming and J lost 2 bases; unmatched junction nucleotides: 5. The CDR3 covers 16 residues.

This sequence joins TRBV5-5 and TRBJ1-1; D unclear. Germline values: CDR1 SGHKS, CDR2 YYEKEE (reference sequence). The CDR3 consists of 14 residues. The germline V and J ends were trimmed by 0 bases and 2 bases, with 8 bases remaining between them. The CDR3 region has the DNA TGTGCCAGCAGCTTGGAGCCCGGTAACACTGAAGCTTTCTTT. Translated: CASSLEPGNTEAFF.

In its sample, this clonotype was seen many times. V and J are TRBV7-2 and TRBJ2-7; D call uncertain. The CDR3 has 13 residues. Germline values: CDR1 SGHTA, CDR2 FQGNSA. Between the trimmed V and J ends, which lost 3 bases and 3 bases, there was a span of 9 bases. CDR3 sequence reads: CASSFADGYEQYF. The CDR3 nucleotides read TGTGCCAGCAGCTTCGCCGACGGCTACGAGCAGTACTTC.

This clonotype has at least ten counts. This chain joins TRBV5-6 and TRBJ1-2; TRBD1 is a possible D gene (5 bases). The V gene's germline CDR1 is SGHDT and CDR2 YYEEEE. This CDR3 has 12 residues. The germline V and J ends were trimmed by 4 bases and 4 bases, with 8 bases remaining between them. The CDR3 spells CASSADSYGYTF. The CDR3 bases are TGTGCCAGCAGCGCAGACAGCTATGGCTACACCTTC.

This clonotype was counted between two and nine times. The chain joins TRBV5-5 to TRBJ1-1; D is unclear. V dropped 3 bases and J dropped 3 bases, with 12 bases sitting between them. Germline lookup yields CDR1 SGHKS and CDR2 YYEKEE (reference sequence). There are 14 residues in the CDR3. The CDR3 DNA is TGTGCCAGCAGCTCCTCGGCCGGTTACACTGAAGCTTTCTTT. It specifies CASSSSAGYTEAFF. The full variable domain, completed using reference TRBV5-5 and TRBJ1-1, is DAGVTQSPTHLIKTRGQQVTLRCSPISGHKSVSWYQQVLGQGPQFIFQYYEKEERGRGNFPDRFSARQFPNYSSELNVNALLLGDSALYLCASSSSAGYTEAFFGQGTRLTVV.

This clonotype occurred a few times. The chain recombines TRBV12-3 or TRBV12-4 with TRBJ1-1; D not resolved. The CDR3 totals 13 residues. Trimming cost V 7 bases and J 1 base, with 10 bases left between them. DNA of the CDR3: TGTGCCAGCATGAGGTTAGGGAACACTGAAGCTTTCTTT. Its protein product is CASMRLGNTEAFF.

This chain uses TRBV10-3 with TRBJ2-3, with D perhaps matching TRBD1 (6 bases). CDR3 length: 14 amino acids. The V gene lost 8 bases and the J gene lost 4 bases, with 16 bases spanning the gap. Per the germline V gene, CDR1 is ENHRY and CDR2 is SYGVKD. CDR3 amino acids: CAIGKPGAPDTQYF. The CDR3, as DNA: TGTGCCATCGGTAAGCCAGGGGCCCCAGATACGCAGTATTTT.

The chain links TRBV3-1 to TRBJ2-1; perhaps TRBD1 as D (5 bases). The germline CDR1 and CDR2 sequences are LGHDT and YNNKEL (reference sequence). The CDR3 spans 14 residues. Trimming took off 0 bases at V and 16 bases at J, with 19 bases between the two ends. The CDR3, as DNA: TGTGCCAGCAGCCAAGATTATCCGGGCAGGGAAAAATTCTTC. Protein product: CASSQDYPGREKFF.

This clonotype was observed at least ten times. This sequence joins TRBV10-3 and TRBJ2-7, with a possible D match to TRBD2 (5 bases). CDR1 and CDR2 from the germline V gene are ENHRY and SYGVKD. There are 13 residues in the CDR3. V was trimmed by 7 bases and J by 2 bases, leaving 12 bases between them. CDR3 nucleotide sequence: TGTGCCATCAAACCGGGAAGTCCCTACGAGCAGTACTTC. Its translation is CAIKPGSPYEQYF.

This clonotype turned up a few times. V gene TRBV28 combines with J gene TRBJ1-5; D gene uncertain. The germline V gene encodes CDR1 MDHEN and CDR2 SYDVKM. The CDR3 loop spans 15 amino acids. V lost 6 bases to trimming and J lost 0 bases, with 12 bases between them. The CDR3 protein is CASSTYQDSNQPQHF. For the CDR3, the DNA is TGTGCCAGCAGCACATATCAGGATAGCAATCAGCCCCAGCATTTT.

The rearrangement links TRBV7-9 to TRBJ1-1; TRBD1 matches at 8 bases. The CDR3 spans 14 residues. The V gene's germline CDR1 is SEHNR and CDR2 FQNEAQ (reference sequence). V lost 5 bases to trimming and J lost 6 bases; unmatched junction nucleotides: 8. CDR3 bases: TGTGCCAGCAGCCCCCGGCAGGGGGCTGCTGAAGCTTTCTTT. Translated, it gives CASSPRQGAAEAFF.

This clonotype was recorded a few times. The chain uses TRBV29-1 and TRBJ2-2, with 9 bases identical to TRBD2. Germline V gene lookup returns CDR1 SQVTM and CDR2 ANQGSEA. The V segment lost 6 bases and the J segment 0 bases; nucleotides outside the gene matches: 2. The CDR3 runs 14 residues. CDR3 amino acids: CSVLAGANTGELFF. CDR3 in DNA: TGCAGCGTCTTAGCGGGAGCGAACACCGGGGAGCTGTTTTTT.

This clonotype was detected many times. The rearrangement joins TRBV20-1 to TRBJ2-7; D unclear. The V end lost 0 bases, the J end lost 2 bases, and 8 bases lay between the germline ends. This CDR3 comprises 13 residues. CDR1 is DFQATT and CDR2 is SNEGSKA in the germline V gene (reference sequence). DNA for the CDR3: TGCAGTGCTAGAGATTCCCTGGCCTACGAGCAGTACTTC. Its protein is CSARDSLAYEQYF.